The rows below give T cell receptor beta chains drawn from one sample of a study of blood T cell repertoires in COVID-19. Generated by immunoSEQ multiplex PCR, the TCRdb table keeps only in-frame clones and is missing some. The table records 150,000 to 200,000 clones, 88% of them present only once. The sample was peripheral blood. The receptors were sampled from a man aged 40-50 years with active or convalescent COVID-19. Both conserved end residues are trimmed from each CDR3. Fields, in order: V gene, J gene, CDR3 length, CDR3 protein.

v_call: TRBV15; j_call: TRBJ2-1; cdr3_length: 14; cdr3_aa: ATSRYSGGDHNEQF
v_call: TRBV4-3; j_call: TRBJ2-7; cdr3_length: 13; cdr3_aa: ASSQDSGGAYEQY
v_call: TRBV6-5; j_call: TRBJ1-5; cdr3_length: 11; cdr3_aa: ASSSLFDQPQH
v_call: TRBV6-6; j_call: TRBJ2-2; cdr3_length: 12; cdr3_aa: ASSWAGGGGELF
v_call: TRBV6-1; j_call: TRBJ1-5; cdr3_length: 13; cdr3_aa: ASSEALGDSQPQH
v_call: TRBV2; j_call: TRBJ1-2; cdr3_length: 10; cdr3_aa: ASLQGNYGYT
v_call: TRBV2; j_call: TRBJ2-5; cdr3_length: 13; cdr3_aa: ASRSGGHHLLTQY
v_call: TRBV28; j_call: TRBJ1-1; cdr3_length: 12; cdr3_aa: ASSLRQLNTEAF
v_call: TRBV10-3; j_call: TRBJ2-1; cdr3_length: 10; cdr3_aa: AISPAKNEQF
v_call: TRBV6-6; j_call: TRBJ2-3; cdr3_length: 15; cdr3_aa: ASSQSLAGGPPDTQY
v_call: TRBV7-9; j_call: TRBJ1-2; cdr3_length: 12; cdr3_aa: ASSLMGSDYGYT
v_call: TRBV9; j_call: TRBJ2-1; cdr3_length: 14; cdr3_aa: ASSVRAGTSANEQF
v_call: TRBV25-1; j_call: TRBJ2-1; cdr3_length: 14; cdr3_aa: ASSASGTEKNNEQF
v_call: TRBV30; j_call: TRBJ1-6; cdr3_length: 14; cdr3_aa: AWTAVRGPGHSPLH
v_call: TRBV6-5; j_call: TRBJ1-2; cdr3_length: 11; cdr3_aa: ASGEAEHYGYT
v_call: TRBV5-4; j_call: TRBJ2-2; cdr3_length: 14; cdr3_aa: ASSLAAGGSTGELF
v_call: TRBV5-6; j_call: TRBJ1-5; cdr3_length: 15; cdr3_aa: ASSLINTGDLNQPQH
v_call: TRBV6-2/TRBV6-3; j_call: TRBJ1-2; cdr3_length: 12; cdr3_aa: ASSYIGTYYGYT
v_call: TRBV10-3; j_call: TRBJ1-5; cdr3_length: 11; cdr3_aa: AISTGVNQPQH
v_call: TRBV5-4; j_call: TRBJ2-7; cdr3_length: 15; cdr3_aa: ASSPGGGQSKTYEQY
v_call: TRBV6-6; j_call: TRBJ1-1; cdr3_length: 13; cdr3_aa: ASSYEAGGNSEAF
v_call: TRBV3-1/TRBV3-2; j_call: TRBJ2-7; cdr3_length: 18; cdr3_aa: ASSEGDRQGAHPRYYEQY
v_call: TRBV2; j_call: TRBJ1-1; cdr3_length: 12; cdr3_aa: ASSRPTVNTEAF
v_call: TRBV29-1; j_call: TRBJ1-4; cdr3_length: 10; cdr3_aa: SGQVDSEKLF
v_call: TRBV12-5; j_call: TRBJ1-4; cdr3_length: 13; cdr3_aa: ASGLGTGINEKLF
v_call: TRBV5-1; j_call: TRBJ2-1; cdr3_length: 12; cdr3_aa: ASSLTGPYNEQF
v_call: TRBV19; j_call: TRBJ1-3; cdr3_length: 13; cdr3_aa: ASSIDLGTGNTIY
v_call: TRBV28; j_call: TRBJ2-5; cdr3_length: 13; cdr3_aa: ASSSKRTSQETQY